These 17 T cell receptor beta chains came from one sample sequenced in a study of blood T cell repertoires in COVID-19. Method: immunoSEQ multiplex PCR; TCRdb's copy keeps in-frame clones and lacks some. The table includes 300,000 to 400,000 clones, roughly 86% detected once. Source material: peripheral blood. These receptors originate from a woman aged 55-69 years with COVID-19, enrolled during active disease.

This rearrangement joins TRBV10-2 to TRBJ2-5; 7 nucleotides match TRBD2. CDR1 is WSHSY and CDR2 is SAAADI in the germline V gene. The CDR3 consists of 15 residues. The V segment lost 7 bases and the J segment 4 bases; nucleotides outside the gene matches: 12. Here the CDR3 DNA reads TGCGCCAGCACCCAAGCGGGGCTCACAGGAGAGACCCAGTACTTC. Protein product: CASTQAGLTGETQYF.

The chain joins TRBV7-2 to TRBJ1-2; 7 positions match TRBD1. CDR3 length: 15 amino acids. Trimming removed 5 bases from V and 2 bases from J; junction bases left unmatched: 8. Germline V gene lookup returns CDR1 SGHTA and CDR2 FQGNSA. CDR3 residues: CASSQLTGRNYGYTF. The CDR3 DNA follows: TGTGCCAGCAGCCAACTGACAGGGAGAAACTATGGCTACACCTTC.

The chain uses TRBV18 and TRBJ1-2, with TRBD1 identical over 7 bases. Trimming took 5 bases from V and 7 from J; bases not matched to a gene: 7. Germline-derived CDR1 and CDR2 are KGHSH and LQKENI. This CDR3 region has 13 residues. This CDR3 is CASSSGQIGGYTF. The DNA for the CDR3 is TGTGCCAGCTCATCGGGACAGATCGGTGGCTACACCTTC.

V usage is TRBV29-1 and J usage is TRBJ1-3, with D perhaps matching TRBD1 (5 bases). This CDR3 has 15 amino acids. In germline, CDR1 is SQVTM, CDR2 ANQGSEA. V lost 3 bases, J lost 7 bases, and 19 bases lay in between. CDR3 sequence reads: CSVDLGLGESNTIYF. CDR3 coding DNA: TGCAGCGTTGACTTGGGACTGGGAGAATCGAACACCATATATTTT. Based on the CDR3 plus reference TRBV29-1 and TRBJ1-3, the full variable domain is SAVISQKPSRDICQRGTSLTIQCQVDSQVTMMFWYRQQPGQSLTLIATANQGSEATYESGFVIDKFPISRPNLTFSTLTVSNMSPEDSSIYLCSVDLGLGESNTIYFGEGSWLTVV.

V gene TRBV9 combines with J gene TRBJ1-1; 7 bases are a match to TRBD1. This CDR3 region has 14 residues. From germline, CDR1 is SGDLS and CDR2 YYNGEE. The V gene end was trimmed by 3 bases and the J gene end by 1 base; junction bases not matched to a gene: 3. CDR3 loop: CASSAPGGNTEAFF. In DNA, the CDR3 is TGTGCCAGCAGCGCCCCAGGGGGGAACACTGAAGCTTTCTTT. Using reference TRBV9 and TRBJ1-1 for the parts outside the CDR3, the full variable domain is DSGVTQTPKHLITATGQRVTLRCSPRSGDLSVYWYQQSLDQGLQFLIQYYNGEERAKGNILERFSAQQFPDLHSELNLSSLELGDSALYFCASSAPGGNTEAFFGQGTRLTVV.

The rearrangement joins TRBV28 to TRBJ1-4, with a tentative D call TRBD1 (5 bases). This CDR3 is 15 amino acids long. CDR1 is MDHEN and CDR2 is SYDVKM in the germline V gene. The V end lost 6 bases, the J end lost 8 bases, and 19 bases lay between the germline ends. The CDR3 region has the DNA TGTGCCAGCAGCCGGGGGGGTACTTTGCGCGAAAAACTGTTTTTT. Protein product: CASSRGGTLREKLFF. Based on the CDR3 plus reference TRBV28 and TRBJ1-4, the full variable domain is DVKVTQSSRYLVKRTGEKVFLECVQDMDHENMFWYRQDPGLGLRLIYFSYDVKMKEKGDIPEGYSVSREKKERFSLILESASTNQTSMYLCASSRGGTLREKLFFGSGTQLSVL.

The chain recombines TRBV5-1 with TRBJ2-1, with D maybe TRBD2 (6 bases). The germline gives CDR1 SGHRS, CDR2 YFSETQ. Trimming removed 3 bases at V and 6 bases at J, with 13 bases between. The CDR3 loop spans 14 amino acids. The CDR3 DNA reads as TGCGCCAGCAGCTCTCACCTGGGGGGCAATGAGCAGTTCTTC. Translated: CASSSHLGGNEQFF.

The chain joins TRBV12-3 or TRBV12-4 to TRBJ1-1, with D tentatively TRBD1 (5 bases). The length of the CDR3 is 12 residues. Trimming pared 2 bases from V and 6 bases from J, leaving 7 bases between. CDR3 loop: CASSLWGAEAFF. The CDR3 bases are TGTGCCAGCAGTTTATGGGGGGCTGAAGCTTTCTTT.

This rearrangement joins TRBV6-1 to TRBJ1-2; a weak D match, TRBD1 (5 bases). CDR3 size: 14 residues. The V gene lost 3 bases and the J gene lost 2 bases, with 10 bases spanning the gap. Germline CDR1 MNHNS, CDR2 SASEGT. CDR3 protein: CASSEPGRNYGYTF. DNA of the CDR3: TGTGCCAGCAGTGAGCCAGGGCGGAACTATGGCTACACCTTC.

The rearrangement joins TRBV27 to TRBJ1-1, with D hard to call. Trimming took off 9 bases at V and 5 bases at J, with 16 bases between the two ends. The CDR3 is made up of 13 amino acids. The germline gives CDR1 MNHEY, CDR2 SMNVEV (reference sequence). The CDR3 DNA is TGTGCCAGTAAACAGCCGTTGGGTACTGAAGCTTTCTTT. Its translation is CASKQPLGTEAFF.

The chain joins TRBV28 to TRBJ1-1; perhaps TRBD1 as D (5 bases). Deletions cut 8 bases from V and 0 bases from J, with 19 bases between. This CDR3 comprises 16 residues. The germline V gene has CDR1 MDHEN and CDR2 SYDVKM. CDR3 sequence reads: CASRGSGGTMNTEAFF. CDR3 DNA sequence: TGTGCCAGCCGCGGGTCGGGGGGAACCATGAACACTGAAGCTTTCTTT. Supplemented by reference TRBV28 and TRBJ1-1, the full variable domain reads DVKVTQSSRYLVKRTGEKVFLECVQDMDHENMFWYRQDPGLGLRLIYFSYDVKMKEKGDIPEGYSVSREKKERFSLILESASTNQTSMYLCASRGSGGTMNTEAFFGQGTRLTVV.

The chain uses TRBV19 and TRBJ1-6; 7 bases fit TRBD1. CDR1 LNHDA and CDR2 SQIVND come from the germline V gene (reference sequence). With V trimmed by 0 bases and J by 7 bases, 15 bases remained unmatched. CDR3 size: 19 residues. CDR3 in amino acids: CASSIEKTSTGLGNSPLHF. DNA for the CDR3: TGTGCCAGTAGTATAGAGAAAACTTCGACAGGGTTGGGAAATTCACCCCTCCACTTT. Full variable domain (rest looked up from reference TRBV19 and TRBJ1-6): DGGITQSPKYLFRKEGQNVTLSCEQNLNHDAMYWYRQDPGQGLRLIYYSQIVNDFQKGDIAEGYSVSREKKESFPLTVTSAQKNPTAFYLCASSIEKTSTGLGNSPLHFGNGTRLTVT.

The chain recombines TRBV2 with TRBJ2-1; possibly TRBD2 for D (6 bases). The V and J ends lost 3 bases and 5 bases respectively, with 14 bases between them. Germline V lookup: CDR1 SNHLY, CDR2 FYNNEI. CDR3 length: 15 residues. CDR3 nucleotides: TGTGCCAGCAGTGAGGAACGGGGACTTCACAATGAGCAGTTCTTC. Translating gives CASSEERGLHNEQFF. Variable domain in full (rest from reference TRBV2 and TRBJ2-1): EPEVTQTPSHQVTQMGQEVILRCVPISNHLYFYWYRQILGQKVEFLVSFYNNEISEKSEIFDDQFSVERPDGSNFTLKIRSTKLEDSAMYFCASSEERGLHNEQFFGPGTRLTVL.

The chain combines TRBV4-2 with TRBJ1-4; 8 nucleotides align to TRBD1. This CDR3 has 14 residues. CDR1 LGHNA and CDR2 YNFKEQ come from the germline V gene. V lost 4 bases, J lost 8 bases, and 6 bases stayed unmatched. Written as DNA, the CDR3 is TGTGCCAGCAGCCCGGGACAGGCAGGGGAAAAACTGTTTTTT. This codes for CASSPGQAGEKLFF.

The table lists this clone with a count of one. The chain employs TRBV7-9 and TRBJ2-2; 12 positions match TRBD2. V shed 5 bases and J 4 bases; nucleotides not matched to a gene: 11. This CDR3 spans 18 amino acids. Germline CDR1 reads SEHNR; CDR2 reads FQNEAQ (reference sequence). DNA of the CDR3: TGTGCCAGCAGCCGACTAGCGGGGGCCGCCCGGGGCACCGGGGAGCTGTTTTTT. Translation: CASSRLAGAARGTGELFF.

This rearrangement joins TRBV19 to TRBJ2-1; 7 nucleotides agree with TRBD1. The CDR3 is 15 amino acids. Per germline, CDR1 LNHDA and CDR2 SQIVND (reference sequence). The V and J ends lost 4 bases and 5 bases, in that order; junction bases with no gene match: 8. The CDR3 coding sequence is TGTGCCAGTAGTACCAGGACAGGCCTAGACAATGAGCAGTTCTTC. Translation: CASSTRTGLDNEQFF. The whole variable domain, filled in from reference TRBV19 and TRBJ2-1, reads DGGITQSPKYLFRKEGQNVTLSCEQNLNHDAMYWYRQDPGQGLRLIYYSQIVNDFQKGDIAEGYSVSREKKESFPLTVTSAQKNPTAFYLCASSTRTGLDNEQFFGPGTRLTVL.

The chain joins TRBV28 to TRBJ2-7; weak D call: TRBD1 (5 bases). This CDR3 comprises 13 residues. The germline gives CDR1 MDHEN, CDR2 SYDVKM. Trimming took off 3 bases at V and 2 bases at J, with 8 bases between the two ends. CDR3 sequence (DNA): TGTGCCAGCAGTTTGGGGCCGGCCTACGAGCAGTACTTC. Its protein is CASSLGPAYEQYF.